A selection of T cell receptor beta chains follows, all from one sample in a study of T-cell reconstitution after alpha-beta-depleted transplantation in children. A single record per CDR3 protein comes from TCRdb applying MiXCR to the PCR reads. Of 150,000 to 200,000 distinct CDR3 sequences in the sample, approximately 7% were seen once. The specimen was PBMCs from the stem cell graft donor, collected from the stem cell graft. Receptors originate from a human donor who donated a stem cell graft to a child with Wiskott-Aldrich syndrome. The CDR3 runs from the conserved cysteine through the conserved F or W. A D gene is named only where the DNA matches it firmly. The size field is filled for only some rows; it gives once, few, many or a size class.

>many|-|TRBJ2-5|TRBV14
TGTGCCAGCAGCCGGGGCAGACAGTACCAAGAGACCCAGTACTTC
CASSRGRQYQETQYF
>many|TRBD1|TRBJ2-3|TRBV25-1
TGTGCCAGCAGTCGACCGGGACAGGGCTCAGATACGCAGTATTTT
CASSRPGQGSDTQYF
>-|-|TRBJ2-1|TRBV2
TGTGCCAGCAGTCCAAGTGGGGCGGATAGCTCCTACAATGAGCAGTTCTTC
CASSPSGADSSYNEQFF
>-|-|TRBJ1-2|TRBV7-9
TGTGCCAGCAGCTTAACTCAGGGAGGCACCTTC
CASSLTQGGTF
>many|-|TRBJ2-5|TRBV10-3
TGTGCCATCAGTGAGTCACGGGTCTCAAGAAAACAAGAGACCCAGTACTTC
CAISESRVSRKQETQYF
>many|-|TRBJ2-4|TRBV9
TGTGCCAGCAGCCCAGAAGGGAGAGACATTCAGTACTTC
CASSPEGRDIQYF
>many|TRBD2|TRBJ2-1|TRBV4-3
TGCGCCAGCAGCCAAGATGGGAGGGTTCAGTACGATGAGCAGTTCTTC
CASSQDGRVQYDEQFF
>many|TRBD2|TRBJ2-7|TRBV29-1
TGCAGCGTTGATTCTTCTAGCGGGGGCTACGAGCAGTACTTC
CSVDSSSGGYEQYF
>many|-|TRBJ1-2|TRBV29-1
TGCAGCGTCGAACCGGGATCCCGACAGGGCTACACCTTC
CSVEPGSRQGYTF
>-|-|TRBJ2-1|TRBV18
TGTGCCAGCTCCCCCCAGCGAGACTACAATGAGCAGTTCTTC
CASSPQRDYNEQFF
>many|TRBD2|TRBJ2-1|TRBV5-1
TGCGCCAGCAGTCAGGTACTAGCGGGAGACAATGAGCAGTTCTTC
CASSQVLAGDNEQFF
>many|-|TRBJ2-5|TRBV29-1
TGCAGCGGTTTGGACATTGGGGAGACCCAGTACTTC
CSGLDIGETQYF
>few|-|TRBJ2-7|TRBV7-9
TGTGCCAGCAGCCCGTCGTTGACAGTCAACTCATACGAGCAGTACTTC
CASSPSLTVNSYEQYF
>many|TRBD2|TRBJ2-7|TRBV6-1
TGTGCCAGCAGTGACAGGATAGCGGGGAGCTACGAGCAGTACTTC
CASSDRIAGSYEQYF
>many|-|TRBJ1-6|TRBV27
TGTGCCAGCAGTTTAGGAGGGCACGAGTCACCCCTCCACTTT
CASSLGGHESPLHF
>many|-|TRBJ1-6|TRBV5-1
TGCGCCAGCAGCCATGAGAATTCACCCCTCCACTTT
CASSHENSPLHF
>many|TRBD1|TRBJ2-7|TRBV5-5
TGTGCCAGCAGCTCACCCGGGACAGGCGTCTACGAGCAGTACTTC
CASSSPGTGVYEQYF
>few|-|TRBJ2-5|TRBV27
TGTGCCAGCAGCCCCGGCCCCGCCCAGGAGACCCAGTACTTC
CASSPGPAQETQYF
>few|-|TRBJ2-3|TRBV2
TGTGCCAGCAGTGAAATCGGCGAAGGGCAGTATTTT
CASSEIGEGQYF
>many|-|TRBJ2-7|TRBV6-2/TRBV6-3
TGTGCCAGCAATTCAGACATCTACGAGCAGTACTTC
CASNSDIYEQYF
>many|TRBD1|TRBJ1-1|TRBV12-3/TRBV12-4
TGTGCCAGCAGTTTAGCGGGGACAGGTGAAGCTTTCTTT
CASSLAGTGEAFF
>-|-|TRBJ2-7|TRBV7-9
TGTGCCAGCAGCTTAAACCCCACCGAGCAGTACTTC
CASSLNPTEQYF
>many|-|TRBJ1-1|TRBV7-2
TGTGCCAGCAGCTTAGAGTACATCACTGAAGCTTTCTTT
CASSLEYITEAFF
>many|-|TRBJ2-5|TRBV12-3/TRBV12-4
TGTGCCAGCAGTTTGCGCGAGGGGGATAAAGAGACCCAGTACTTC
CASSLREGDKETQYF
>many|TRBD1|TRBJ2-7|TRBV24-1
TGTGCCACCAGTGCCGACAGGGGGTACGAGCAGTACTTC
CATSADRGYEQYF
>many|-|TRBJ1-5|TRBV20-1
TGCAGTGCTAACCGGGACCGATATCAGCCCCAGCATTTT
CSANRDRYQPQHF
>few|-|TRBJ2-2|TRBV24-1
TGTGCCACCAGTGTAGAAGCGACCGGGGAGCTGTTTTTT
CATSVEATGELFF
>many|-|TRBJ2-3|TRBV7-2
TGTGCCAGCAGCGCTCGACAGGGAGGGAGCACAGATACGCAGTATTTT
CASSARQGGSTDTQYF
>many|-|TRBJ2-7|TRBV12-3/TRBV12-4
TGTGCCAGCAGTTTAGGAACAGGGAGGTCCTACGAGCAGTACTTC
CASSLGTGRSYEQYF
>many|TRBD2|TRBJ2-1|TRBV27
TGTGCCAGCAGTTATGCGGGGGGGATCGGTGAGCAGTTCTTC
CASSYAGGIGEQFF
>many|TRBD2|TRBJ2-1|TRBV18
TGTGCCAGCTCACCCCTCCCCGGGGGGGGGGATGAGCAGTTCTTC
CASSPLPGGGDEQFF
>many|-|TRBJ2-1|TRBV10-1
TGCGCCAGCAGTGATACCGGAGGCTCCTACAATGAGCAGTTCTTC
CASSDTGGSYNEQFF
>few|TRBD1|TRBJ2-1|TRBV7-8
TGTGCCAGCAGCACCGGACAGGGGGCTTCGGGTGAGCAGTTCTTC
CASSTGQGASGEQFF
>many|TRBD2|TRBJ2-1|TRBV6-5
TGTGCCAGCAGTTACTCGAAAGGGACTAGCGGGACGAATGAGCAGTTCTTC
CASSYSKGTSGTNEQFF
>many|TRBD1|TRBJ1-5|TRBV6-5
TGTGCCAGCAGCCATTCGGGACAGCCAAATCAGCCCCAGCATTTT
CASSHSGQPNQPQHF
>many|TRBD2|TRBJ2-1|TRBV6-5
TGTGCCAGCAGTTCCCCCCTCCCTAGCGGTTACTACAATGAGCAGTTCTTC
CASSSPLPSGYYNEQFF
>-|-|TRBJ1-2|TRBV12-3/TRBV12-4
TGTGCCAGCAGTTCAGACCTCCGAAGGAAGGATAACTATGGCTACACCTTC
CASSSDLRRKDNYGYTF
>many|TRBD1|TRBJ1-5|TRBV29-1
TGCAGTACTCGGACAGGGGATCAGCCCCAGCATTTT
CSTRTGDQPQHF
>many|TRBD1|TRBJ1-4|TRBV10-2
TGCGCCAGCAGTGAGTCGAAGGGGGCGCGTATAACTAATGAAAAACTGTTTTTT
CASSESKGARITNEKLFF
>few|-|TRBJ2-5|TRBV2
TGTGCCAGCCACTACGGTGAGACCCAGTACTTC
CASHYGETQYF
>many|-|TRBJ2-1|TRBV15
TGTGCCACCAGCAGTGGAGGGGACGAGTTCTTC
CATSSGGDEFF
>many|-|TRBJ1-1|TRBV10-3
TGTGCCATCAGTGAAAGTCAACGAGCTTTCTTT
CAISESQRAFF
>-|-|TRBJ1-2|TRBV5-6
TGTGCCAGCAGCTTGGAGGGGCGCAGGGTTGGCTACACCTTC
CASSLEGRRVGYTF
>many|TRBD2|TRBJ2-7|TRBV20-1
TGCAGTGCTGGGAGACTAGCGGGAGGAAGCTCCTACGAGCAGTACTTC
CSAGRLAGGSSYEQYF
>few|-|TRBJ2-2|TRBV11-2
TGTGCCAGCAGCTTAGGTACCCAGGGTTCGTCTGTCGGGGAGCTGTTTTTT
CASSLGTQGSSVGELFF
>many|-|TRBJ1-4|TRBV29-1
TGCAGCGTTATCGGGGGCTTCAGTGAAAAACTGTTTTTT
CSVIGGFSEKLFF
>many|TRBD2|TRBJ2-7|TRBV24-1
TGTGCCACGTCACTAGCGGGAGAACAGAACGAGCAGTACTTC
CATSLAGEQNEQYF
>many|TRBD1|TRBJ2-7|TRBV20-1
TGCAGTGCCAAGCCACCGGGACAGGGCACCTACGAGCAGTACTTC
CSAKPPGQGTYEQYF
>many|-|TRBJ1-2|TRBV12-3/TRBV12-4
TGTGCCAGCAGTTTGTCGGGACACATTTTCAATGGCTACACCTTC
CASSLSGHIFNGYTF
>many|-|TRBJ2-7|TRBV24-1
TGTGCCACCAGTGATCCTCGCTGGGGCTCCTACGAGCAGTACTTC
CATSDPRWGSYEQYF
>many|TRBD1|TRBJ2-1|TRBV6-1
TGTGCCACCACCGGGACAGGGGTCAATGAGCAGTTCTTC
CATTGTGVNEQFF
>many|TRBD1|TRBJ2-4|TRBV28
TGTGCCAGCAGTTTAGGGACAGCTTTAAACATTCAGTACTTC
CASSLGTALNIQYF
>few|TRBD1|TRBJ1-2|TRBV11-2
TGTGCCAGCAGCTTCGATCGACAGGGAACACTCTCTAAGGGCTACACCTTC
CASSFDRQGTLSKGYTF
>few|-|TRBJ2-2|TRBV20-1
TGCAGTGCTAGCGGGGGCAACACCGGGGAGCTGTTTTTT
CSASGGNTGELFF
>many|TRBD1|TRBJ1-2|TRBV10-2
TGCGCCAGCAGTGCATTGGGACAGGCGGCTAACTATGGCTACACCTTC
CASSALGQAANYGYTF
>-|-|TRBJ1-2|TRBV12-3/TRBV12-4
TGTGCCAGCAACCGAAGAGAATCTAACTATGGCTACACCTTC
CASNRRESNYGYTF
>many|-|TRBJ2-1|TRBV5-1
TGCGCCAGCAGCTCCGAGATAAGGCAGTTCTTC
CASSSEIRQFF
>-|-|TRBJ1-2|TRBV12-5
TGTGCTAGTGGTTCGCCCCCCAGGGGCGATGGCTACACCTTC
CASGSPPRGDGYTF
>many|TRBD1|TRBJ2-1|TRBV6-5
TGTGCCAGCAGTTACTATACCTCAGGGGGCGAGCAGTTCTTC
CASSYYTSGGEQFF